The clone carrying this TCR beta chain turned up a few times. Uncontrolled infection, other autoimmune disease, pregnancy or lactation led to exclusion. CDR1 is SGHTA, CDR2 FQGTGA, per germline. This CDR3 is 16 amino acids long. V dropped 3 bases and J dropped 1 base, with 12 bases sitting between them. This record comes from a study of T cells in Graves' hyperthyroidism and ophthalmopathy. The CDR3 regions of TCR beta were amplified from RNA transcripts. The study used the HTBI primer set for a first-round RT-PCR of the TCR CDR3. TCRdb processed the multiplex PCR reads anew with MiXCR; each CDR3 protein has one entry. The repertoire holds 500,000 to 600,000 distinct CDR3 sequences, with under 60% as singletons.

The sequence was collected from an adult woman with Graves' disease, either hyperthyroidism or ophthalmopathy (not recorded which). Sequencing used peripheral blood or thyroid tissue (not recorded which). The gene calls are TRBV7-3 and TRBJ2-2, with D possibly TRBD1 on 5 matching bases. The CDR3 sequence is CASSLKPTGNTGELFF. DNA for the CDR3: TGTGCCAGCAGCTTGAAGCCCACAGGGAACACCGGGGAGCTGTTTTTT.